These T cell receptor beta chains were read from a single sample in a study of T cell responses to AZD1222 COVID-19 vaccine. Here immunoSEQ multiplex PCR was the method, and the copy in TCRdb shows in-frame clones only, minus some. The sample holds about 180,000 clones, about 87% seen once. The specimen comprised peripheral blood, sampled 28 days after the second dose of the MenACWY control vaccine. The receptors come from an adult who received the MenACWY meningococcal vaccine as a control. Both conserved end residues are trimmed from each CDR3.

CDR3: ASSDGGGRAYEQY
J: TRBJ2-7
V: TRBV6-1

CDR3: ASRPDGGLVETQY
J: TRBJ2-5
V: TRBV6-5

CDR3: ASSSRNTEAF
J: TRBJ1-1
V: TRBV12-3/TRBV12-4

CDR3: ASSPFDRGYEQY
J: TRBJ2-7
V: TRBV18

CDR3: AWSPSPDEKLF
J: TRBJ1-4
V: TRBV30

CDR3: ASSHGTGDYGYT
J: TRBJ1-2
V: TRBV11-2

CDR3: ASSPPRWGSYEQY
J: TRBJ2-7
V: TRBV11-2

CDR3: ASSLRRTEEQY
J: TRBJ2-7
V: TRBV7-3

CDR3: SAESGSGEAF
J: TRBJ1-1
V: TRBV29-1

CDR3: ASGEGTPNTEAF
J: TRBJ1-1
V: TRBV28

CDR3: ASSLLTPRNSPLH
J: TRBJ1-6
V: TRBV7-9

CDR3: ASSVGSGQTYEQY
J: TRBJ2-7
V: TRBV9

CDR3: ASSLYTPSDSPLH
J: TRBJ1-6
V: TRBV7-2

CDR3: ASSRGQDSPLH
J: TRBJ1-6
V: TRBV4-3

CDR3: ASRRREAYEQY
J: TRBJ2-7
V: TRBV27

CDR3: SVDSWETEAF
J: TRBJ1-1
V: TRBV29-1

CDR3: ASNTLGTGDPATEAF
J: TRBJ1-1
V: TRBV19

CDR3: ASSYRTTQETQY
J: TRBJ2-5
V: TRBV6-5